This entry concerns a single T cell receptor (beta chain). These data are taken from a study of OX40 agonist ivuxolimab in advanced cancers. Looked up from germline, CDR1 is SGHTA and CDR2 is FQGTGA. The V segment lost 0 bases and the J segment 4 bases; nucleotides outside the gene matches: 5. The length of the CDR3 is 17 residues. Assay: immunoSEQ multiplex PCR; the TCRdb copy retains only in-frame clones and omits some. This table holds 65,000 to 85,000 clones, around four fifths found once. Sequencing was performed on CD4+ or CD8+ T cells sorted from blood, taken in a trial of the OX40 agonist ivuxolimab. The gene calls are TRBV7-3 and TRBJ2-3, with TRBD2 matching over 12 bases. The TCR originated in an adult with an advanced solid tumor such as melanoma, head and neck, liver or kidney cancer. CDR3 region: CASSLTRLAGGPDTQYF. CDR3 DNA sequence: TGTGCCAGCAGCTTAACTCGGCTAGCGGGAGGGCCAGATACGCAGTATTTT. Based on the CDR3 plus reference TRBV7-3 and TRBJ2-3, the full variable domain is GAGVSQTPSNKVTEKGKYVELRCDPISGHTALYWYRQSLGQGPEFLIYFQGTGAADDSGLPNDRFFAVRPEGSVSTLKIQRTERGDSAVYLCASSLTRLAGGPDTQYFGPGTRLTVL.